This paragraph reports one T cell receptor beta chain. Data came from immunoSEQ multiplex PCR; TCRdb stores just in-frame clones and leaves some out. The sample lists 150,000 or so clones; 90% to 95% were seen once. This record belongs to a study of control samples from healthy donors and cancer patients. The V and J ends lost 5 bases and 0 bases respectively, with 13 bases between them. Per germline, CDR1 SEHNR and CDR2 FQNEAQ (reference sequence). The CDR3 consists of 15 residues. Input material: blood. The chain joins TRBV7-9 to TRBJ2-5; D perhaps matches TRBD1 (6 bases). The origin of this receptor is a woman aged 55-70 years in good health. This CDR3 is CASSQGQSYQETQYF. The CDR3 DNA is TGTGCCAGCAGCCAAGGACAGTCGTACCAAGAGACCCAGTACTTC.